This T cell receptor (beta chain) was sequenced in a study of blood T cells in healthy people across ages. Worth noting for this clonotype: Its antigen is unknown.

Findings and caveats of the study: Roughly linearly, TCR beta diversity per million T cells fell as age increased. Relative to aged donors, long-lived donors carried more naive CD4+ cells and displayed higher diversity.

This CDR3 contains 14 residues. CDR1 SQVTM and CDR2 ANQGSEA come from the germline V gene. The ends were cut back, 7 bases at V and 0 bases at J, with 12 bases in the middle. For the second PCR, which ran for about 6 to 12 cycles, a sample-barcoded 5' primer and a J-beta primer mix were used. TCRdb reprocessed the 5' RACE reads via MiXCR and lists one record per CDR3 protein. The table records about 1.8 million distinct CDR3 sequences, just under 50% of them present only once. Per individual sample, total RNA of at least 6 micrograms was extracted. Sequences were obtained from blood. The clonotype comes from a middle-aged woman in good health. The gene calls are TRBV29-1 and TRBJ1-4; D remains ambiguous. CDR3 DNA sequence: TGCAGCGCCGAGCCTCTCGCAACTAATGAAAAACTGTTTTTT. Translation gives CSAEPLATNEKLFF.